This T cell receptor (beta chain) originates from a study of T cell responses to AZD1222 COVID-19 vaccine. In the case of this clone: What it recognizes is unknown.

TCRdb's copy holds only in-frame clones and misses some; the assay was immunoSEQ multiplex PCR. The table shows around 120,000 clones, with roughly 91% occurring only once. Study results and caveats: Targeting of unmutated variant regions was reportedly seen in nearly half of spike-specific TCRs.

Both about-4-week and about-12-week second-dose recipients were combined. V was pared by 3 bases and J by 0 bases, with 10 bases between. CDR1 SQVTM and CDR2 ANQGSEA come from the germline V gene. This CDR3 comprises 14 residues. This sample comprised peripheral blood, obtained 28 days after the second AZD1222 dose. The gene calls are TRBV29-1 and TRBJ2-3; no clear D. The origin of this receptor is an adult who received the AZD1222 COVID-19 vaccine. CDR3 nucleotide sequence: TGCAGCGTTGATAGCCTACCTAGCACAGATACGCAGTATTTT. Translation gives CSVDSLPSTDTQYF.